The rows below give T cell receptor beta chains drawn from one sample of a study of CD8 T cells in ankylosing spondylitis. TCRdb ran MiXCR on the 5' RACE reads and lists one entry per CDR3 protein. This sample carries about 130,000 distinct CDR3 sequences, approximately 7.3% of them seen once, and the ten largest clones take approximately 13%. The sample was blood, either unsorted or a sorted T cell fraction (not recorded which). Receptor source: a female donor with ankylosing spondylitis or in good health (not recorded which). The CDR3 runs from the conserved cysteine through the conserved F or W. The D gene is left open where the match is weak. Rows may omit the clone size; those that give it use once, few, many or a size class.

j_call	d_call	v_call	clone_size	cdr3_aa	cdr3_nt
TRBJ2-1	-	TRBV7-3	-	CASRSPANPTNNEQFF	TGTGCCAGCAGATCCCCCGCTAACCCGACAAACAATGAGCAGTTCTTC
TRBJ2-7	-	TRBV7-9	-	CASKEKGRYEQYF	TGTGCCAGCAAAGAAAAGGGGAGGTACGAGCAGTACTTC
TRBJ2-7	TRBD2	TRBV7-8	few	CASSRERGLFSYEQYF	TGTGCCAGCAGCCGAGAGCGGGGGCTCTTCTCCTACGAGCAGTACTTC
TRBJ1-1	TRBD1	TRBV3-1	many	CASSQAGGRTEAFF	TGTGCCAGCAGCCAAGCAGGGGGTCGTACTGAAGCTTTCTTT
TRBJ2-3	-	TRBV6-6	many	CASSPFTHTDTQYF	TGTGCCAGCAGTCCATTCACACACACAGATACGCAGTATTTT
TRBJ2-1	-	TRBV2	-	CASTVRGSRGFEQFF	TGTGCCAGCACGGTCCGGGGCTCACGAGGGTTTGAGCAGTTCTTC
TRBJ2-1	TRBD1	TRBV4-1	many	CASSRNTRDSIF	TGCGCCAGCAGCCGAAATACCCGGGACAGCATCTTC
TRBJ1-6	-	TRBV20-1	many	CSASPGLGIGSPLHF	TGCAGTGCCAGCCCGGGCCTCGGCATCGGTTCACCCCTCCACTTT
TRBJ1-2	-	TRBV15	many	CATRRVGAGYTF	TGTGCCACCAGGAGGGTTGGAGCGGGCTACACCTTC
TRBJ1-2	-	TRBV10-3	many	CAISESSDAYGYTF	TGTGCCATCAGTGAGTCGTCGGACGCCTATGGCTACACCTTC
TRBJ2-2	TRBD2	TRBV7-6	-	CASRAGTSGTGELFF	TGTGCCAGCAGGGCCGGGACTAGCGGCACCGGGGAGCTGTTTTTT
TRBJ1-4	-	TRBV7-6	-	CASRDTGRKEKLFF	TGTGCCAGCAGGGATACCGGGAGGAAGGAAAAACTGTTTTTT
TRBJ2-7	-	TRBV5-5	-	CASSLALGSYEQYF	TGTGCCAGCAGCTTGGCGCTGGGCTCCTACGAGCAGTACTTC
TRBJ1-1	-	TRBV18	many	CASSPPTAGAFF	TGTGCCAGCTCACCCCCGACGGCGGGAGCTTTCTTT
TRBJ1-1	-	TRBV12-3/TRBV12-4	many	CASTFLGGTEAFF	TGTGCCAGCACATTCCTTGGGGGCACTGAAGCTTTCTTT
TRBJ1-6	-	TRBV7-2	-	CASSPRWGAETPLHF	TGTGCCAGCAGCCCTCGGTGGGGGGCGGAGACACCCCTCCACTTT
TRBJ2-7	-	TRBV29-1	many	CSVEGSGSYEQYF	TGCAGCGTTGAAGGCAGCGGATCCTACGAGCAGTACTTC
TRBJ2-7	-	TRBV4-2	many	CASSQFQGAYEQYF	TGTGCCAGCAGCCAATTCCAGGGCGCCTACGAGCAGTACTTC
TRBJ2-3	-	TRBV7-2	-	CASSLYARGVSARNTDTQYF	TGTGCCAGCAGCTTATACGCTAGGGGGGTATCTGCCCGGAACACAGATACGCAGTATTTT
TRBJ1-2	-	TRBV5-5	-	CASSRTEQSNYGYTF	TGTGCCAGCAGTCGGACAGAACAATCTAACTATGGCTACACCTTC
TRBJ2-5	-	TRBV30	many	CAWSVLGVRETQYF	TGTGCCTGGAGTGTACTCGGCGTAAGGGAGACCCAGTACTTC
TRBJ1-2	-	TRBV5-1	many	CASSPTTGSYGYTF	TGCGCCAGCAGCCCCACTACTGGGTCCTATGGCTACACCTTC
TRBJ1-1	TRBD1	TRBV28	many	CASSRQGRNTEAFF	TGTGCCAGCAGTCGACAGGGCAGGAACACTGAAGCTTTCTTT
TRBJ2-1	TRBD2	TRBV7-3	many	CASSRNGRNEQFF	TGTGCCAGCAGCAGAAACGGGAGGAATGAGCAGTTCTTC
TRBJ1-5	-	TRBV12-3/TRBV12-4	many	CASSLGTDYQPQHF	TGTGCCAGCAGTTTGGGAACGGACTATCAGCCCCAGCATTTT
TRBJ1-2	-	TRBV7-8	many	CASSLQGGGGYTF	TGTGCCAGCAGCTTACAGGGCGGGGGGGGCTACACCTTC
TRBJ1-1	-	TRBV19	many	CASWWDTEAFF	TGTGCCAGCTGGTGGGACACTGAAGCTTTCTTT
TRBJ1-2	-	TRBV7-2	many	CASSLGFVDGYTF	TGTGCCAGCAGCTTGGGGTTCGTGGATGGCTACACCTTC
TRBJ2-7	-	TRBV4-3	many	CASSQDSRVHEQYF	TGCGCCAGCAGCCAAGACTCCAGGGTCCACGAGCAGTACTTC
TRBJ1-2	-	TRBV12-3/TRBV12-4	many	CASSFEGSGAHYGYTF	TGTGCCAGCAGTTTTGAGGGTTCCGGAGCCCATTATGGCTACACCTTC
TRBJ2-3	-	TRBV7-2	many	CASSLVPGAADTQYF	TGTGCCAGCAGCTTAGTCCCAGGGGCGGCAGATACGCAGTATTTT